The 28 T cell receptor beta chains below come from one sample, sequenced in a study of radiation and T cells in renal cell carcinoma. Some clones are missing from TCRdb's copy, which holds only in-frame ones; the method was immunoSEQ multiplex PCR. The sample lists some 140,000 clones, around nine tenths occurring once. Time point here: baseline pretreatment blood. This sample's treatment: 15 Gy SBRT to primary tumor, nephrectomy 4 weeks later. The material sequenced was blood, taken from a patient whose treatment included radiotherapy and nephrectomy. All receptors derive from a woman in her forties or fifties with renal cell carcinoma.

The chain has TRBV6-6 and TRBJ1-2; 11 bases align to TRBD1. With 5 bases clipped from V and 2 bases from J, the junction kept 7 bases outside the gene matches. Germline V gene data show CDR1 as MNHNY and CDR2 as SVGAGI (reference sequence). This CDR3 contains 16 residues. This CDR3 reads CASSTRDRGINYGYTF. The CDR3 bases are TGTGCCAGCAGTACTCGGGACAGGGGGATAAACTATGGCTACACCTTC.

This sequence joins TRBV6-4 and TRBJ2-3; possible D gene TRBD2, 7 bases. The CDR3 has 15 amino acids. CDR1 is MRHNA, CDR2 SNTAGT, per germline. Trimming removed 9 bases at V and 0 bases at J, with 16 bases between. CDR3 amino acids: CARGEGGASTDTQYF. The CDR3 nucleotides are TGTGCCAGAGGAGAGGGGGGGGCTAGCACAGATACGCAGTATTTT.

V and J are TRBV6-5 and TRBJ1-1; tentative D call: TRBD1 (6 bases). This CDR3 has 14 amino acids. Trimming stripped 4 bases from V and 0 bases from J, with 9 bases between. CDR1 is MNHEY, CDR2 SVGAGI, per germline. This CDR3 reads CASSLGQLNTEAFF. Here the CDR3 DNA reads TGTGCCAGCAGTTTGGGACAATTGAACACTGAAGCTTTCTTT.

The chain employs TRBV11-2 and TRBJ2-7; a possible D gene is TRBD2 (5 bases). This CDR3 is 11 amino acids long. Deletions cut 6 bases from V and 6 bases from J, with 9 bases between. Germline values: CDR1 SGHAT, CDR2 FQNNGV. The CDR3 spells CASREEVEQYF. The CDR3 coding sequence is TGTGCCAGCAGGGAGGAAGTCGAGCAGTACTTC.

The chain joins TRBV9 to TRBJ2-1, with 7 bases matching TRBD2. Trimming took 3 bases from V and 7 from J; bases not matched to a gene: 13. Germline CDR1 reads SGDLS; CDR2 reads YYNGEE. This CDR3 has 16 residues. The CDR3 region has the DNA TGTGCCAGCAGCGCCGGGATGGGCGGGGGAGAAAATGAGCAGTTCTTC. It encodes CASSAGMGGGENEQFF.

V and J are TRBV6-1 and TRBJ2-5; TRBD2 matches 9 bases. The CDR3 has 15 amino acids. The germline V gene has CDR1 MNHNS and CDR2 SASEGT. With V trimmed by 4 bases and J by 5 bases, 8 bases remained unmatched. The CDR3 here is CASSGGGGAGETQYF. The CDR3 region has the DNA TGTGCCAGCAGTGGAGGCGGGGGGGCCGGTGAGACCCAGTACTTC.

The rearrangement uses TRBV18 and TRBJ1-5; 9 positions agree with TRBD1. This CDR3 is built from 15 residues. From germline, CDR1 is KGHSH and CDR2 LQKENI. V was clipped by 5 bases and J by 5 bases; unmatched bases: 7. This CDR3 is CASSTTGGRDQPQHF. For the CDR3, the DNA is TGTGCCAGCTCAACTACAGGGGGCCGGGATCAGCCCCAGCATTTT. Using reference TRBV18 and TRBJ1-5 for the parts outside the CDR3, the full variable domain is NAGVMQNPRHLVRRRGQEARLRCSPMKGHSHVYWYRQLPEEGLKFMVYLQKENIIDESGMPKERFSAEFPKEGPSILRIQQVVRGDSAAYFCASSTTGGRDQPQHFGDGTRLSIL.

The chain carries TRBV28 and TRBJ1-6; D is uncertain. The CDR3 spans 12 residues. Trimming left V 7 bases short and J 6 bases short, with 7 bases between. Germline V lookup: CDR1 MDHEN, CDR2 SYDVKM. In nucleotides, the CDR3 is TGTGCCAGCACGGTTGCTAATTCACCCCTCCACTTT. As protein: CASTVANSPLHF.

The gene calls are TRBV19 and TRBJ1-1, with D uncertain. The CDR3 totals 12 residues. Trimming left V 2 bases short and J 4 bases short, with 5 bases between. The germline V gene has CDR1 LNHDA and CDR2 SQIVND (reference sequence). CDR3 amino acids: CASSIPPTEAFF. Here the CDR3 DNA reads TGTGCCAGTAGTATACCCCCCACTGAAGCTTTCTTT.

The rearrangement joins TRBV4-2 to TRBJ1-2; the D gene is possibly TRBD1 (5 bases). Trimming shortened V by 4 bases and J by 8 bases, and 17 bases separated the two germline ends. This CDR3 is built from 14 residues. Germline CDR1 is LGHNA and CDR2 is YNFKEQ. The CDR3 coding sequence is TGTGCCAGCAGCCCCGGTAGCAGGGAAAAAGGCTACACCTTC. Its protein is CASSPGSREKGYTF.

This rearrangement joins TRBV5-4 to TRBJ1-2; D unclear. V was shortened by 0 bases and J by 2 bases, with 14 bases between the two germline ends. The CDR3 has 16 amino acids. From germline, CDR1 is SGHNT and CDR2 YYREEE (reference sequence). The CDR3 DNA is TGTGCCAGCAGCTTGGGGTACGCGCGTCGGAACTATGGCTACACCTTC. Translating gives CASSLGYARRNYGYTF.

The gene calls are TRBV7-9 and TRBJ2-5, with a weak D call TRBD1 (6 bases). V dropped 2 bases and J dropped 2 bases, with 9 bases sitting between them. Germline V CDR1 and CDR2: SEHNR, FQNEAQ (reference sequence). The CDR3 loop spans 14 amino acids. This chain's CDR3 is CASSLTDSQETQYF. For the CDR3, the DNA is TGTGCCAGCAGCTTAACGGACAGTCAAGAGACCCAGTACTTC.

V usage is TRBV19 and J usage is TRBJ2-2; D remains ambiguous. The germline V gene encodes CDR1 LNHDA and CDR2 SQIVND (reference sequence). The CDR3 consists of 13 residues. Trimming left V 4 bases short and J 3 bases short, with 6 bases between. CDR3 loop: CASSNFHTGELFF. In nucleotides, the CDR3 is TGTGCCAGTAGTAATTTTCACACCGGGGAGCTGTTTTTT.

This sequence joins TRBV5-1 and TRBJ2-3; 10 bases are a match to TRBD2. With 3 bases clipped from V and 5 bases from J, the junction kept 9 bases outside the gene matches. This CDR3 contains 16 residues. Per the germline V gene, CDR1 is SGHRS and CDR2 is YFSETQ. The CDR3 DNA sequence: TGCGCCAGCAGCTGGGCGACTAGCGGGCTAGGAGATACGCAGTATTTT. Residues: CASSWATSGLGDTQYF.

Written as DNA, the CDR3 is TGTGCCAGCAGCGTTGGGACAGGGAGCACTGAAGCTTTCTTT. Translated: CASSVGTGSTEAFF. V gene TRBV9 combines with J gene TRBJ1-1; TRBD1 aligns across 9 bases. Germline V gene lookup returns CDR1 SGDLS and CDR2 YYNGEE. The CDR3 loop spans 14 amino acids. Germline trimming cut 2 bases from V and 4 bases from J; bases unmatched to any gene: 3.

This chain joins TRBV7-8 and TRBJ1-6; D call uncertain. CDR1 is SGHVS and CDR2 is FQNEAQ in the germline V gene. This CDR3 is built from 14 residues. V gave up 3 bases and J gave up 8 bases, with 11 bases separating them. CDR3 region: CASSFRRADSPLHF. The DNA of the CDR3 is TGTGCCAGCAGCTTCCGCCGGGCCGATTCACCCCTCCACTTT.

The V gene is TRBV7-9, the J gene TRBJ2-2; the D call may be TRBD1 or TRBD2 (5 bases each). The V end lost 4 bases, the J end lost 6 bases, and 12 bases lay between the germline ends. This CDR3 spans 14 amino acids. Looked up from germline, CDR1 is SEHNR and CDR2 is FQNEAQ (reference sequence). CDR3 sequence: CASSSGLGAGELFF. CDR3 in DNA: TGTGCCAGCAGCTCGGGGTTGGGGGCCGGGGAGCTGTTTTTT.

This clone was seen a few times. This chain uses TRBV4-1 with TRBJ1-1; D not resolved. Per the germline V gene, CDR1 is MGHRA and CDR2 is YSYEKL. The length of the CDR3 is 14 residues. Trimming took 3 bases from V and 3 from J, leaving 11 bases between them. The CDR3 loop reads CASSHLLRDTEAFF. CDR3 coding DNA: TGCGCCAGCAGCCACCTCCTCCGGGACACTGAAGCTTTCTTT.

The rearrangement joins TRBV19 to TRBJ2-3; TRBD2 matches at 9 bases. The CDR3 is made up of 12 amino acids. The germline CDR1 and CDR2 sequences are LNHDA and SQIVND (reference sequence). The V gene end was trimmed by 11 bases and the J gene end by 9 bases; junction bases not matched to a gene: 9. The CDR3 DNA is TGTGCCGTCAAAGCGGGGGGACCGACGCAGTATTTT. Translation gives CAVKAGGPTQYF.

The chain employs TRBV7-2 and TRBJ2-1, with D possibly being TRBD1 (5 bases). V lost 3 bases to trimming and J lost 2 bases, with 11 bases between them. Germline V gives CDR1 SGHTA, CDR2 FQGNSA. This CDR3 spans 15 amino acids. CDR3 loop: CASSLGRGTYNEQFF. The CDR3 DNA is TGTGCCAGCAGCTTGGGAAGGGGCACCTACAATGAGCAGTTCTTC.

The chain is built from TRBV12-5 and TRBJ1-1, with a weak D call TRBD1 (5 bases). V lost 6 bases, J lost 5 bases, and 13 bases lay in between. The CDR3 has 13 residues. Germline assignment: CDR1 LGHNT and CDR2 FRNRAP. The CDR3 reads CASGSSGLTEAFF. The CDR3 DNA sequence: TGTGCTAGTGGGTCCTCAGGGCTTACTGAAGCTTTCTTT.

The chain employs TRBV18 and TRBJ1-5; D uncertain. Per the germline V gene, CDR1 is KGHSH and CDR2 is LQKENI. CDR3 length: 12 residues. Trimming took 4 bases from V and 4 from J, leaving 5 bases between them. CDR3 sequence reads: CASSRPNQPQHF. The CDR3 DNA reads TGTGCCAGCTCACGTCCAAATCAGCCCCAGCATTTT. Supplemented by reference TRBV18 and TRBJ1-5, the full variable domain reads NAGVMQNPRHLVRRRGQEARLRCSPMKGHSHVYWYRQLPEEGLKFMVYLQKENIIDESGMPKERFSAEFPKEGPSILRIQQVVRGDSAAYFCASSRPNQPQHFGDGTRLSIL.

The chain has TRBV7-2 and TRBJ2-7, with TRBD1 identical over 8 bases. From germline, CDR1 is SGHTA and CDR2 FQGNSA. The CDR3 runs 14 residues. The ends lost 5 bases at V and 0 bases at J; junction bases unmatched: 3. The CDR3, as DNA: TGTGCCAGCAGCACCGGACAGGGCTCCTACGAGCAGTACTTC. Encoded protein: CASSTGQGSYEQYF.

V gene TRBV2 combines with J gene TRBJ2-3; 7 nucleotides agree with TRBD2. J was trimmed by 7 bases and V by 0 bases; bases with no gene match: 1. Germline CDR1 SNHLY, CDR2 FYNNEI. The CDR3 is 13 residues long. As DNA, the CDR3 is TGTGCCAGCAGTGAAGCGCGGGGGAATACGCAGTATTTT. Translation: CASSEARGNTQYF.

This chain uses TRBV19 with TRBJ1-2; 8 bases align to TRBD1. The V segment lost 4 bases and the J segment 3 bases; nucleotides outside the gene matches: 4. The CDR3 has 14 residues. Germline V CDR1 and CDR2: LNHDA, SQIVND (reference sequence). CDR3 DNA sequence: TGTGCCAGTAGTACAGGGGGCGCGGACTATGGCTACACCTTC. Its translation: CASSTGGADYGYTF.

The chain recombines TRBV19 with TRBJ1-2, with D maybe TRBD1 (6 bases). The V end lost 6 bases, the J end lost 1 base, and 15 bases lay between the germline ends. Germline V gene sequence: CDR1 LNHDA, CDR2 SQIVND (reference sequence). This CDR3 spans 15 amino acids. CDR3 amino acids: CASRYDRSRNYGYTF. As DNA, the CDR3 is TGTGCCAGTAGATACGACAGGAGCCGTAACTATGGCTACACCTTC.

This clone is a singleton in its sample. The sample carries other DNA sequences with the same CDR3. This chain uses TRBV5-1 with TRBJ1-3, with 7 positions matching TRBD1. Per the germline V gene, CDR1 is SGHRS and CDR2 is YFSETQ. Unmatched junction bases numbered 3, after V lost 4 bases and J lost 2 bases. There are 14 residues in the CDR3. The CDR3 DNA reads as TGCGCCAGCAGCACCGGGACAGCTGGAAACACCATATATTTT. It specifies CASSTGTAGNTIYF.

V gene TRBV10-3 combines with J gene TRBJ2-7, with D perhaps matching TRBD1 or TRBD2 (5 bases each). V was trimmed by 8 bases and J by 4 bases, leaving 18 bases between them. CDR3 size: 14 residues. Germline CDR1 ENHRY, CDR2 SYGVKD. Here the CDR3 DNA reads TGTGCCATCTCCGTACAGGCCGGGGAATACGAGCAGTACTTC. Its protein is CAISVQAGEYEQYF.